These 20 T cell receptor beta chains were all obtained from the same sample, sequenced in a study of blood T cell repertoires in COVID-19. Sequencing used immunoSEQ multiplex PCR; TCRdb keeps in-frame clones, though not all of them. This sample has some 13,000 clones, with 86% found just once. The source material was peripheral blood. The source of these receptors is a man at least 80 years old with acute or convalescent COVID-19.

The J gene is TRBJ2-7, the V gene TRBV6-5; TRBD2 is a possible D gene (5 bases). The germline V and J ends were trimmed by 0 bases and 0 bases, with 9 bases remaining between them. The V gene's germline CDR1 is MNHEY and CDR2 SVGAGI. The CDR3 has 15 residues. The CDR3 loop is CASSYSTGSSYEQYF. CDR3 coding DNA: TGTGCCAGCAGTTACTCGACGGGAAGCTCCTACGAGCAGTACTTC.

This chain connects TRBV7-3 to TRBJ1-1; 7 bases align to TRBD1. This CDR3 is built from 15 residues. Germline V CDR1 and CDR2: SGHTA, FQGTGA. V shed 5 bases and J 5 bases; nucleotides not matched to a gene: 11. This CDR3 is CASSMTGSRSTEAFF. Here the CDR3 DNA reads TGTGCCAGCAGCATGACAGGGTCACGGAGTACTGAAGCTTTCTTT.

The rearrangement joins TRBV4-2 to TRBJ1-6; 7 bases match TRBD1. The CDR3 totals 15 residues. The germline CDR1 and CDR2 sequences are LGHNA and YNFKEQ. The J segment lost 8 bases and the V segment lost 0 bases, leaving 4 bases of the junction unmatched. The CDR3 loop reads CASSQEQGLDSPLHF. The CDR3 region has the DNA TGTGCCAGCAGCCAAGAACAGGGGTTGGATTCACCCCTCCACTTT.

The chain has TRBV7-6 and TRBJ2-3, with 7 bases that match TRBD1. Unmatched junction bases numbered 6, after V lost 6 bases and J lost 0 bases. Germline V lookup: CDR1 SGHVS, CDR2 FNYEAQ. This CDR3 comprises 15 residues. CDR3 residues: CASRKGQESTDTQYF. CDR3 DNA sequence: TGTGCCAGCAGAAAAGGACAGGAGAGCACAGATACGCAGTATTTT.

The chain carries TRBV6-1 and TRBJ2-1; the match to TRBD2 covers 9 bases. The CDR3 has 16 amino acids. J gave up 7 bases and V 0 bases, and 7 bases lay outside the gene matches. Germline V gives CDR1 MNHNS, CDR2 SASEGT. The CDR3 bases are TGTGCCAGCAGTGAAGCGATAGCGGGAGAAGGGAATGAGCAGTTCTTC. It is translated as CASSEAIAGEGNEQFF.

CDR3 nucleotide sequence: TGTGCCAGCAGTGACTCGGCGCAGGGAGGAGGAGGGGAGCTGTTTTTT. As protein: CASSDSAQGGGGELFF. The chain couples TRBV6-4 to TRBJ2-2; D is perhaps TRBD2 (6 bases). The V gene lost 0 bases and the J gene lost 8 bases, with 16 bases spanning the gap. This CDR3 region has 16 residues. The V gene's germline CDR1 is MRHNA and CDR2 SNTAGT.

This clone appeared once. CDR3 amino acids: CASSPLGLAAYNEQFF. The CDR3 DNA reads TGTGCCAGCTCACCGCTCGGACTAGCGGCGTACAATGAGCAGTTCTTC. The chain carries TRBV18 and TRBJ2-1; 10 nucleotides align to TRBD2. The germline V gene encodes CDR1 KGHSH and CDR2 LQKENI. With V trimmed by 3 bases and J by 4 bases, 6 bases remained unmatched. This CDR3 has 16 residues.

CDR3 residues: CATLGREAEGYTF. DNA of the CDR3: TGTGCCACGTTGGGGAGGGAGGCTGAGGGCTACACCTTC. The V call is TRBV19, the J call TRBJ1-2; D is undetermined. Per germline, CDR1 LNHDA and CDR2 SQIVND (reference sequence). The CDR3 runs 13 residues. Trimming pared 10 bases from V and 8 bases from J, leaving 20 bases between.

CDR3 nucleotides: TGTGCCAGCTCACCTTCGCGGACAGGTTGGGGGTCACCCCTCCACTTT. This codes for CASSPSRTGWGSPLHF. V and J are TRBV18 and TRBJ1-6; 7 bases map to TRBD1. The V and J ends lost 3 bases and 10 bases, in that order; junction bases with no gene match: 12. Germline CDR1 and CDR2: KGHSH and LQKENI. This CDR3 comprises 16 residues. Full variable domain (outside the CDR3, taken from reference TRBV18 and TRBJ1-6): NAGVMQNPRHLVRRRGQEARLRCSPMKGHSHVYWYRQLPEEGLKFMVYLQKENIIDESGMPKERFSAEFPKEGPSILRIQQVVRGDSAAYFCASSPSRTGWGSPLHFGNGTRLTVT.

The gene calls are TRBV2 and TRBJ1-6, with D uncertain. The V gene's germline CDR1 is SNHLY and CDR2 FYNNEI. The CDR3 runs 12 residues. The V end lost 6 bases, the J end lost 10 bases, and 10 bases lay between the germline ends. The CDR3 sequence is CASSTETSPLHF. The CDR3, as DNA: TGTGCCAGCAGCACAGAAACGTCACCCCTCCACTTT.

This chain connects TRBV11-3 to TRBJ1-3, with 10 bases aligning to TRBD1. In germline, CDR1 is SGHNT, CDR2 YENEEA. The CDR3 consists of 18 residues. V lost 5 bases and J lost 0; bases outside the gene matches: 10. The CDR3 sequence: CASSLGQGKGDSGNTIYF. DNA of the CDR3: TGTGCCAGCAGCCTGGGACAGGGGAAGGGTGACTCTGGAAACACCATATATTTT.

V is TRBV18 and J is TRBJ2-2, with TRBD1 matching over 9 bases. Germline V gives CDR1 KGHSH, CDR2 LQKENI. This CDR3 contains 15 residues. V gave up 2 bases and J gave up 9 bases; unmatched junction bases: 7. Here the CDR3 reads CASSPGTGTTRELFF. The CDR3, as DNA: TGTGCCAGCTCACCAGGGACAGGGACAACCCGGGAGCTGTTTTTT.

This clone was picked up a small number of times. V is TRBV6-4 and J is TRBJ2-1; possibly TRBD1 for D (6 bases). There are 14 residues in the CDR3. Germline V lookup: CDR1 MRHNA, CDR2 SNTAGT. The ends were cut back, 3 bases at V and 7 bases at J, with 13 bases in the middle. CDR3 sequence: CASSEGQQGNEQFF. The CDR3 DNA follows: TGTGCCAGCAGTGAGGGCCAGCAGGGGAATGAGCAGTTCTTC.

The V gene is TRBV24-1, the J gene TRBJ1-5, with 12 bases that match TRBD1. CDR3 size: 19 residues. The germline V gene encodes CDR1 KGHDR and CDR2 SFDVKD. The trim removed 1 base at V and 2 bases at J, leaving 8 bases unmatched. This CDR3 is CATSDLPGTGGRGNQPQHF. CDR3 DNA: TGTGCCACCAGTGATTTACCCGGGACAGGGGGCCGGGGCAATCAGCCCCAGCATTTT.

The chain couples TRBV6-5 to TRBJ1-5, with D uncertain. This CDR3 is built from 15 residues. From germline, CDR1 is MNHEY and CDR2 SVGAGI. The V end lost 8 bases, the J end lost 7 bases, and 21 bases lay between the germline ends. The CDR3: CASSPGRVTEQPQHF. The DNA of the CDR3 is TGTGCCAGCTCCCCGGGGAGGGTAACGGAACAGCCCCAGCATTTT.

V usage is TRBV11-2 and J usage is TRBJ2-3; TRBD2 matches 10 bases. Germline loops: CDR1 SGHAT, CDR2 FQNNGV. The CDR3 is 17 residues long. With 3 bases clipped from V and 6 bases from J, the junction kept 12 bases outside the gene matches. The CDR3 loop reads CASSFRPHTSGEDTQYF. The CDR3, as DNA: TGTGCCAGCAGCTTCCGCCCACACACTAGCGGGGAGGATACGCAGTATTTT.

This chain links TRBV7-9 with TRBJ2-1; 7 bases fit TRBD1. Germline V lookup: CDR1 SEHNR, CDR2 FQNEAQ (reference sequence). V lost 1 base to trimming and J lost 6 bases; unmatched junction nucleotides: 6. The CDR3 runs to 15 residues. CDR3 in DNA: TGTGCCAGCAGCTTAGAGGACAGGCCGAGCAATGAGCAGTTCTTC. This encodes CASSLEDRPSNEQFF.

The gene calls are TRBV5-1 and TRBJ1-2, with 7 bases lining up with TRBD1. Trimming cost V 0 bases and J 9 bases; bases outside gene matches: 2. Germline V gives CDR1 SGHRS, CDR2 YFSETQ. This CDR3 has 12 amino acids. This CDR3 is CASSLEGASYTF. The CDR3 nucleotides read TGCGCCAGCAGCTTGGAGGGGGCGAGCTACACCTTC.

The CDR3 nucleotides read TGTGCCAGCAGCCCACCGACAGGGGCAGGTGGCTACACCTTC. It translates to CASSPPTGAGGYTF. The chain recombines TRBV7-2 with TRBJ1-2; 8 nucleotides line up with TRBD1. V lost 5 bases to trimming and J lost 7 bases; unmatched junction nucleotides: 9. CDR1 and CDR2 from the germline V gene are SGHTA and FQGNSA. This CDR3 has 14 residues. Drawing the rest from reference TRBV7-2 and TRBJ1-2, the complete variable domain is GAGVSQSPSNKVTEKGKDVELRCDPISGHTALYWYRQSLGQGLEFLIYFQGNSAPDKSGLPSDRFSAERTGGSVSTLTIQRTQQEDSAVYLCASSPPTGAGGYTFGSGTRLTVV.

The CDR3 loop is CASSFSADSNQPQHF. The CDR3 coding sequence is TGTGCCAGCAGCTTTTCCGCGGATAGCAATCAGCCCCAGCATTTT. This chain links TRBV7-9 with TRBJ1-5; D gene unclear. V was pared by 3 bases and J by 0 bases, with 9 bases between. The CDR3 loop spans 15 amino acids. Germline assignment: CDR1 SEHNR and CDR2 FQNEAQ (reference sequence).